Following are 25 T cell receptor beta chains from one sample sequenced in a study of PD-1 blockade in classical Hodgkin lymphoma. Every patient had relapsed following autologous stem cell transplantation, and cohorts differed in brentuximab vedotin exposure. TCRdb keeps only in-frame clones here, not all; method: immunoSEQ multiplex PCR. The profile shows about 98,000 clones, about nine tenths of them singletons. Source: peripheral blood mononuclear cells (PBMCs), taken at baseline. The receptor source for this set is a human donor with classical Hodgkin lymphoma.

The chain joins TRBV29-1 to TRBJ1-2, with 7 bases aligning to TRBD1. CDR3 length: 14 residues. Germline V gives CDR1 SQVTM, CDR2 ANQGSEA. Trimming at V came to 4 bases and at J to 4 bases, leaving 9 bases not matched to a gene. The CDR3 DNA sequence: TGCAGCGTTGGCCGACAGGGACCGCGCTATGGCTACACCTTC. Protein product: CSVGRQGPRYGYTF.

The V gene is TRBV7-2, the J gene TRBJ1-1; TRBD1 might be the D (5 bases). V gave up 2 bases and J gave up 5 bases, with 18 bases separating them. The CDR3 is made up of 16 amino acids. Germline CDR1 is SGHTA and CDR2 is FQGNSA. This CDR3 reads CASSLNPDIRGTEAFF. The CDR3, as DNA: TGTGCCAGCAGCTTAAACCCCGACATACGGGGGACTGAAGCTTTCTTT.

This rearrangement joins TRBV5-8 to TRBJ2-7; 7 nucleotides agree with TRBD2. CDR1 SGHTS and CDR2 YDEGEE come from the germline V gene. The V and J ends lost 0 bases and 6 bases, in that order; junction bases with no gene match: 9. This CDR3 region has 15 residues. The CDR3 DNA sequence: TGTGCCAGCAGCTTGGGGGACGGGGGGTATGGCGAGCAGTACTTC. Its translation: CASSLGDGGYGEQYF. Together with reference TRBV5-8 and TRBJ2-7, the CDR3 gives the full variable domain: EAGVTQSPTHLIKTRGQQATLRCSPISGHTSVYWYQQALGLGLQFLLWYDEGEERNRGNFPPRFSGRQFPNYSSELNVNALELEDSALYLCASSLGDGGYGEQYFGPGTRLTVT.

V usage is TRBV25-1 and J usage is TRBJ2-3, with 10 bases identical to TRBD2. This CDR3 has 16 amino acids. J gave up 2 bases and V 3 bases, and 5 bases lay outside the gene matches. Germline V gives CDR1 MGHDK, CDR2 SYGVNS. CDR3 sequence (DNA): TGTGCCAGCAGTGAGGAACTAGCGGGGACCACAGATACGCAGTATTTT. Translated, it gives CASSEELAGTTDTQYF.

The chain employs TRBV14 and TRBJ2-3, with 10 nucleotides matching TRBD1. V shed 4 bases, J shed 0 bases, and the junction held 7 bases outside the gene matches. Germline-derived CDR1 and CDR2 are SGHDN and FVKESK. This CDR3 is built from 17 residues. The chain's CDR3 is CASSLFGTGVSTDTQYF. As DNA, the CDR3 is TGTGCCAGCAGCCTTTTTGGGACAGGGGTGAGCACAGATACGCAGTATTTT.

This sequence joins TRBV30 and TRBJ1-5, with D maybe TRBD1 (6 bases). Germline loops: CDR1 GTSNPN, CDR2 SVGIG (reference sequence). The V end was cut by 3 bases, the J end by 6 bases, with 18 bases between. The CDR3 contains 15 residues. CDR3 amino acids: CAWSPGRTVFQPQHF. The CDR3 DNA sequence: TGTGCCTGGAGCCCAGGCAGGACAGTTTTTCAGCCCCAGCATTTT.

The rearrangement links TRBV25-1 to TRBJ2-5; no clear D gene. Per the germline V gene, CDR1 is MGHDK and CDR2 is SYGVNS. The CDR3 runs 11 residues. Trimming removed 4 bases from V and 9 bases from J, with 9 bases in between. The CDR3 spells CASSASLAQYF. In DNA, the CDR3 is TGTGCCAGCAGTGCAAGTCTCGCCCAGTACTTC. The full variable domain, rest sourced from reference TRBV25-1 and TRBJ2-5, is EADIYQTPRYLVIGTGKKITLECSQTMGHDKMYWYQQDPGMELHLIHYSYGVNSTEKGDLSSESTVSRIRTEHFPLTLESARPSHTSQYLCASSASLAQYFGPGTRLLVL.

The CDR3 nucleotides are TGTGCCAGCAGTTTACCCGGGGGGATCGGCTACGAGCAGTACTTC. This sequence encodes CASSLPGGIGYEQYF. This chain links TRBV28 with TRBJ2-7; 7 positions agree with TRBD2. The V and J ends lost 2 bases and 3 bases, in that order; junction bases with no gene match: 7. CDR1 is MDHEN, CDR2 SYDVKM, per germline. The CDR3 is 15 amino acids.

V and J are TRBV28 and TRBJ2-3, with 10 bases identical to TRBD1. The ends lost 7 bases at V and 7 bases at J; junction bases unmatched: 8. From germline, CDR1 is MDHEN and CDR2 SYDVKM. This CDR3 region has 14 residues. The CDR3 coding sequence is TGTGCCAGCAAAGGGACAGGGGTATCCTATACGCAGTATTTT. Encoded protein: CASKGTGVSYTQYF. The full variable domain, rest sourced from reference TRBV28 and TRBJ2-3, is DVKVTQSSRYLVKRTGEKVFLECVQDMDHENMFWYRQDPGLGLRLIYFSYDVKMKEKGDIPEGYSVSREKKERFSLILESASTNQTSMYLCASKGTGVSYTQYFGPGTRLTVL.

V gene TRBV7-9 combines with J gene TRBJ2-3; D unclear. Germline V gene sequence: CDR1 SEHNR, CDR2 FQNEAQ (reference sequence). Trimming cost V 3 bases and J 2 bases, with 15 bases left between them. The CDR3 is made up of 16 amino acids. In nucleotides, the CDR3 is TGTGCCAGCAGCTTTAATACCGACCTTACCACAGATACGCAGTATTTT. Residues: CASSFNTDLTTDTQYF.

V and J are TRBV6-1 and TRBJ1-5, with 9 bases lining up with TRBD1. The CDR3 sequence is 14 residues long. V shed 10 bases, J shed 5 bases, and the junction held 9 bases outside the gene matches. The V gene's germline CDR1 is MNHNS and CDR2 SASEGT. The CDR3 reads CATTGQGVYQPQHF. The CDR3 region has the DNA TGTGCCACTACGGGACAGGGCGTCTATCAGCCCCAGCATTTT.

The chain couples TRBV10-3 to TRBJ2-2; D unresolved. This CDR3 contains 12 residues. Trimming removed 4 bases from V and 6 bases from J, with 6 bases in between. Germline CDR1 is ENHRY and CDR2 is SYGVKD. The CDR3 bases are TGTGCCATCAGTGCGACGGCCGGGGAGCTGTTTTTT. Amino acid sequence: CAISATAGELFF.

Only one count was recorded for this clone. The chain couples TRBV5-6 to TRBJ1-2, with D possibly matching TRBD1 (5 bases). Trimming shortened V by 3 bases and J by 8 bases, and 14 bases separated the two germline ends. The CDR3 length is 13 residues. Germline V gene data show CDR1 as SGHDT and CDR2 as YYEEEE. CDR3 sequence (DNA): TGTGCCAGCAGCTGGGGGGATACTATGGGCTACACCTTC. Translating it yields CASSWGDTMGYTF. Full variable domain (missing parts from reference TRBV5-6 and TRBJ1-2): DAGVTQSPTHLIKTRGQQVTLRCSPKSGHDTVSWYQQALGQGPQFIFQYYEEEERQRGNFPDRFSGHQFPNYSSELNVNALLLGDSALYLCASSWGDTMGYTFGSGTRLTVV.

The V and J genes are TRBV27 and TRBJ1-1; 12 bases align to TRBD1. Per the germline V gene, CDR1 is MNHEY and CDR2 is SMNVEV (reference sequence). V dropped 5 bases and J dropped 10; count of bases not matched to a gene: 8. The CDR3 extends over 14 amino acids. CDR3 region: CASSPGTGGYVAFF. In DNA form, the CDR3 reads TGTGCCAGCAGTCCAGGGACAGGGGGCTATGTAGCTTTCTTT.

The chain joins TRBV2 to TRBJ2-4; D uncertain. CDR1 is SNHLY, CDR2 FYNNEI, per germline. The CDR3 length is 17 residues. The V end lost 6 bases, the J end lost 0 bases, and 18 bases lay between the germline ends. CDR3 in amino acids: CASRGLLKSIAKNIQYF. CDR3 in DNA: TGTGCCAGCAGGGGCTTACTCAAGTCAATAGCCAAAAACATTCAGTACTTC.

This sequence joins TRBV27 and TRBJ2-2; 7 positions match TRBD1. Germline loops: CDR1 MNHEY, CDR2 SMNVEV (reference sequence). The CDR3 spans 14 residues. The V gene end was trimmed by 3 bases and the J gene end by 5 bases; junction bases not matched to a gene: 3. The CDR3 is CASSFRQGTGELFF. CDR3 DNA sequence: TGTGCCAGCAGTTTCCGACAGGGAACCGGGGAGCTGTTTTTT.

The chain combines TRBV29-1 with TRBJ2-3, with TRBD1 matching 7 bases. The CDR3 is made up of 15 amino acids. The germline CDR1 and CDR2 sequences are SQVTM and ANQGSEA. V lost 0 bases to trimming and J lost 6 bases; unmatched junction nucleotides: 9. The CDR3 nucleotides are TGCAGCGTTGAAGATGGCAGGGGGAAGTTGGATACGCAGTATTTT. It encodes CSVEDGRGKLDTQYF.

This rearrangement joins TRBV6-6 to TRBJ2-7; no definite D call. Germline lookup yields CDR1 MNHNY and CDR2 SVGAGI (reference sequence). The CDR3 extends over 13 amino acids. Trimming removed 7 bases from V and 2 bases from J, with 12 bases in between. The CDR3 nucleotides read TGTGCCAGCAACGAGAGGTTGACCTACGAGCAGTACTTC. It yields the protein CASNERLTYEQYF.

The chain uses TRBV27 and TRBJ2-7; tentative D call: TRBD1 (6 bases). Per the germline V gene, CDR1 is MNHEY and CDR2 is SMNVEV (reference sequence). The V gene lost 6 bases and the J gene lost 4 bases, with 19 bases spanning the gap. The CDR3 has 15 residues. For the CDR3, the DNA is TGTGCCAGCAGCCCTATTAACAGGGAGATATACGAGCAGTACTTC. It codes for CASSPINREIYEQYF.

This sequence joins TRBV7-6 and TRBJ2-7; D is undetermined. The V end was cut by 1 base, the J end by 4 bases, with 8 bases between. The CDR3 is 13 amino acids. Germline V gene sequence: CDR1 SGHVS, CDR2 FNYEAQ. The CDR3 loop is CASSLGSPYEQYF. Here the CDR3 DNA reads TGTGCCAGCAGCTTAGGGTCCCCTTACGAGCAGTACTTC. The full variable domain, completed using reference TRBV7-6 and TRBJ2-7, is GAGVSQSPRYKVTKRGQDVALRCDPISGHVSLYWYRQALGQGPEFLTYFNYEAQQDKSGLPNDRFSAERPEGSISTLTIQRTEQRDSAMYRCASSLGSPYEQYFGPGTRLTVT.

The rearrangement uses TRBV5-1 and TRBJ1-5; 8 bases agree with TRBD1. The V and J ends lost 5 bases and 5 bases, in that order; junction bases with no gene match: 3. CDR1 and CDR2 (germline): SGHRS, YFSETQ. The CDR3 runs to 13 residues. In DNA form, the CDR3 reads TGCGCCAGCAGGACAGGGGTAGATCAGCCCCAGCATTTT. It encodes CASRTGVDQPQHF.

The gene calls are TRBV4-1 and TRBJ1-1; 7 bases fit TRBD1. The CDR3 sequence is 15 residues long. Germline CDR1 is MGHRA and CDR2 is YSYEKL. J was trimmed by 3 bases and V by 2 bases; bases with no gene match: 6. The CDR3 DNA is TGCGCCAGCAGCCAAACCTCACAGGGGTACACTGAAGCTTTCTTT. This translates into CASSQTSQGYTEAFF.

The chain has TRBV25-1 and TRBJ2-7; possible D gene TRBD1, 5 bases. This CDR3 comprises 13 residues. Trimming stripped 5 bases from V and 1 base from J, with 9 bases between. Germline V lookup: CDR1 MGHDK, CDR2 SYGVNS. The DNA for the CDR3 is TGTGCCAGCAGTACAGGTCCTTCCTACGAGCAGTACTTC. Translating gives CASSTGPSYEQYF.

The J gene is TRBJ2-5, the V gene TRBV5-1, with 8 bases identical to TRBD1. Trimming took 3 bases from V and 5 from J; bases not matched to a gene: 3. The CDR3 length is 13 residues. Per the germline V gene, CDR1 is SGHRS and CDR2 is YFSETQ. The CDR3 DNA follows: TGCGCCAGCAGCTCACAGGGGGAGGAGACCCAGTACTTC. This gives the protein CASSSQGEETQYF.

The sample holds one count of this clone. The gene calls are TRBV28 and TRBJ1-4; D perhaps matches TRBD1 (5 bases). Deletions cut 6 bases from V and 5 bases from J, with 7 bases between. The CDR3 has 12 amino acids. Germline lookup yields CDR1 MDHEN and CDR2 SYDVKM. The CDR3 DNA is TGTGCCAGCAGGACAGTAAATGAAAAACTGTTTTTT. It codes for CASRTVNEKLFF. The whole variable domain, remainder taken from reference TRBV28 and TRBJ1-4, is DVKVTQSSRYLVKRTGEKVFLECVQDMDHENMFWYRQDPGLGLRLIYFSYDVKMKEKGDIPEGYSVSREKKERFSLILESASTNQTSMYLCASRTVNEKLFFGSGTQLSVL.